This paragraph covers one T cell receptor (beta chain) sequence. As yet, its antigen is unknown. The germline V gene has CDR1 ENHRY and CDR2 SYGVKD. CDR3 length: 15 amino acids. The ends were cut back, 0 bases at V and 7 bases at J, with 15 bases in the middle. These data are taken from a study of T cells after yellow fever vaccination. Across the study: Some fractions had low cell numbers, and these were prepared with SMART-Seq v4 Ultra Low Input. Study-wide points: Repertoires obtained by FACS sorting could include abundant clonotypes that entered as contaminants from the bulk population. Relatively few clonotypes were ones that appeared in both CD4 and CD8 compartments.

Template switching with 5'RACE generated the TCR cDNA and added a universal primer site and UMIs. A single record per CDR3 protein comes from TCRdb applying MiXCR to the 5' RACE reads. The data show 450,000 to 550,000 distinct CDR3 sequences, 15% to 20% seen once. This chain uses TRBV10-3 with TRBJ1-1; no clear D. The TCR was taken from a man between 25 and 39 years old who received the YFV17D yellow fever vaccine. The sequences come from PBMCs, collected 15 days after the yellow fever booster vaccination. CDR3 sequence reads: CAISESISGFGEAFF. The CDR3 DNA follows: TGTGCCATCAGTGAGTCGATTTCCGGGTTCGGTGAAGCTTTCTTT.